Each of the 24 T cell receptor beta chains below was sequenced from the same sample in a study of shared clonotypes between healthy human individuals. TCRdb's table, derived via immunoSEQ multiplex PCR, lists solely in-frame clones and lacks some. The data contain some 600,000 clones, 95% to 97% of them singletons. Positively selected for CCR7, the CD45RO-negative cells used as naive CD8 cells excluded terminally differentiated effector memory CD45RA+ cells. Sequencing input: naive CD8+ T cells sorted from blood. These receptor sequences come from a woman aged 25 to 39 in good health.

The chain is built from TRBV28 and TRBJ1-1; 9 positions agree with TRBD1. The CDR3 is made up of 16 amino acids. Unmatched junction bases numbered 9, after V lost 2 bases and J lost 5 bases. Germline V CDR1 and CDR2: MDHEN, SYDVKM. This CDR3 is CASSLRPGQGKTEAFF. CDR3 nucleotide sequence: TGTGCCAGCAGTTTACGCCCCGGACAGGGGAAAACTGAAGCTTTCTTT.

V and J are TRBV6-5 and TRBJ1-2; 7 bases are shared with TRBD1. V shed 4 bases and J 2 bases; nucleotides not matched to a gene: 1. Germline V gene sequence: CDR1 MNHEY, CDR2 SVGAGI. CDR3 size: 13 residues. The CDR3 sequence is CASSLTGNYGYTF. As DNA, the CDR3 is TGTGCCAGCAGTTTGACAGGGAACTATGGCTACACCTTC.

This chain links TRBV10-3 with TRBJ2-7; no reliable D call. Trimming shortened V by 2 bases and J by 0 bases, and 5 bases separated the two germline ends. The CDR3 runs to 13 residues. Germline V CDR1 and CDR2: ENHRY, SYGVKD. CDR3 DNA: TGTGCCATCAGTGAGGGTGTCTCCTACGAGCAGTACTTC. This gives the protein CAISEGVSYEQYF.

V and J are TRBV5-4 and TRBJ2-5, with a possible D match to TRBD1 (5 bases). With the DNA end fitting TRBJ2-7 better, the J assignment may be wrong. The CDR3 sequence is 13 residues long. Germline V gene data show CDR1 as SGHNT and CDR2 as YYREEE (reference sequence). CDR3 sequence reads: CASSSDDRDEQYF. Here the CDR3 DNA reads TGTGCCAGCAGCTCCGATGACAGAGACGAGCAGTACTTC.

The rearrangement joins TRBV5-1 to TRBJ1-2; 9 bases align to TRBD1. The trim removed 4 bases at V and 5 bases at J, leaving 9 bases unmatched. The germline V gene encodes CDR1 SGHRS and CDR2 YFSETQ. The CDR3 has 15 residues. The CDR3 loop is CASSLPMGQGYGYTF. Here the CDR3 DNA reads TGCGCCAGCAGCCTGCCAATGGGACAGGGATATGGCTACACCTTC.

The CDR3 is CASSERAGGSYNEQFF. The DNA for the CDR3 is TGTGCCAGCAGTGAAAGAGCGGGAGGCTCCTACAATGAGCAGTTCTTC. The rearrangement uses TRBV2 and TRBJ2-1; 9 bases are a match to TRBD2. This CDR3 is built from 16 residues. The V gene's germline CDR1 is SNHLY and CDR2 FYNNEI. V shed 2 bases, J shed 0 bases, and the junction held 2 bases outside the gene matches.

This clone showed up just once. V gene TRBV28 combines with J gene TRBJ1-5; D gene unclear. Germline assignment: CDR1 MDHEN and CDR2 SYDVKM. This CDR3 is built from 14 residues. Trimming took 5 bases from V and 6 from J, leaving 14 bases between them. The CDR3 DNA reads as TGTGCCAGCAGTCAGAATACACTGGGTCAGCCCCAGCATTTT. It is translated as CASSQNTLGQPQHF. Full variable domain (remainder filled in from reference TRBV28 and TRBJ1-5): DVKVTQSSRYLVKRTGEKVFLECVQDMDHENMFWYRQDPGLGLRLIYFSYDVKMKEKGDIPEGYSVSREKKERFSLILESASTNQTSMYLCASSQNTLGQPQHFGDGTRLSIL.

The gene calls are TRBV7-9 and TRBJ2-7; no definite D call. There are 14 residues in the CDR3. V lost 2 bases and J lost 2, with 10 bases in between. Germline values: CDR1 SEHNR, CDR2 FQNEAQ (reference sequence). CDR3 residues: CASSLTVRTYEQYF. Written as DNA, the CDR3 is TGTGCCAGCAGCTTAACAGTAAGAACCTACGAGCAGTACTTC. The whole variable domain, filled in from reference TRBV7-9 and TRBJ2-7, reads DTGVSQNPRHKITKRGQNVTFRCDPISEHNRLYWYRQTLGQGPEFLTYFQNEAQLEKSRLLSDRFSAERPKGSFSTLEIQRTEQGDSAMYLCASSLTVRTYEQYFGPGTRLTVT.

The J gene is TRBJ1-2, the V gene TRBV11-2, with no clear D. Germline V lookup: CDR1 SGHAT, CDR2 FQNNGV. The CDR3 contains 12 residues. V was shortened by 2 bases and J by 3 bases, with 4 bases between the two germline ends. This CDR3 reads CASSLWDYGYTF. The CDR3 DNA is TGTGCCAGCAGCTTATGGGACTATGGCTACACCTTC.

V gene TRBV11-2 combines with J gene TRBJ2-1, with TRBD2 as a possible D gene (6 bases). V lost 3 bases and J 9 bases, leaving 6 bases between the germline ends. Germline V gene data show CDR1 as SGHAT and CDR2 as FQNNGV. This CDR3 region has 11 residues. The CDR3 here is CASSFGSEQFF. CDR3 nucleotide sequence: TGTGCCAGCAGCTTCGGGAGTGAGCAGTTCTTC.

This chain uses TRBV28 with TRBJ2-3; TRBD2 matches at 7 bases. Germline values: CDR1 MDHEN, CDR2 SYDVKM. This CDR3 is 17 amino acids long. Unmatched junction bases numbered 14, after V lost 2 bases and J lost 6 bases. This chain's CDR3 is CASSLGTTFLLADTQYF. CDR3 sequence (DNA): TGTGCCAGCAGTTTAGGGACTACCTTCCTCTTGGCTGATACGCAGTATTTT.

This clone appeared once. The sample contains more than one DNA sequence encoding this CDR3. This chain uses TRBV28 with TRBJ2-2; 12 nucleotides agree with TRBD2. The CDR3 is made up of 14 amino acids. V was clipped by 6 bases and J by 5 bases; unmatched bases: 1. CDR1 MDHEN and CDR2 SYDVKM come from the germline V gene. This CDR3 is CASSLAGGTGELFF. The CDR3 coding sequence is TGTGCCAGCAGCCTAGCGGGAGGGACCGGGGAGCTGTTTTTT.

The chain joins TRBV5-4 to TRBJ2-2; weak D call: TRBD1 (5 bases). Germline-derived CDR1 and CDR2 are SGHNT and YYREEE (reference sequence). The CDR3 spans 13 residues. V lost 3 bases to trimming and J lost 2 bases, with 5 bases between them. CDR3 nucleotides: TGTGCCAGCAGCTGGGGCAACACCGGGGAGCTGTTTTTT. This encodes CASSWGNTGELFF.

The V call is TRBV7-9, the J call TRBJ2-1; D might be TRBD2 (6 bases). The V and J ends lost 5 bases and 5 bases respectively, with 25 bases between them. From germline, CDR1 is SEHNR and CDR2 FQNEAQ (reference sequence). The CDR3 is 18 amino acids. The CDR3 loop is CASSPGPISLAPNNEQFF. The CDR3 nucleotides are TGTGCCAGCAGCCCCGGTCCGATAAGCCTAGCGCCCAACAATGAGCAGTTCTTC.

This chain uses TRBV29-1 with TRBJ2-7; 8 bases line up with TRBD2. Per germline, CDR1 SQVTM and CDR2 ANQGSEA. Trimming removed 0 bases from V and 3 bases from J; junction bases left unmatched: 4. This CDR3 comprises 14 residues. The CDR3 protein is CSVEDPGTSYEQYF. CDR3 nucleotide sequence: TGCAGCGTTGAAGATCCAGGGACTAGCTACGAGCAGTACTTC.

This chain joins TRBV5-1 and TRBJ2-1; D is undetermined. CDR3 length: 12 residues. The ends were cut back, 2 bases at V and 7 bases at J, with 7 bases in the middle. Germline V CDR1 and CDR2: SGHRS, YFSETQ. This chain's CDR3 is CASSFDGNEQFF. The CDR3, as DNA: TGCGCCAGCAGCTTTGACGGGAATGAGCAGTTCTTC.

This clone was recorded only once. The V and J genes are TRBV6-1 and TRBJ2-5, with TRBD1 matching over 7 bases. V trimming: 8 bases; J trimming: 4 bases; junction bases outside the gene matches: 7. There are 13 residues in the CDR3. The V gene's germline CDR1 is MNHNS and CDR2 SASEGT. The CDR3 region is CASGDSRGETQYF. CDR3 bases: TGTGCCAGCGGGGACAGTCGGGGAGAGACCCAGTACTTC.

V usage is TRBV5-4 and J usage is TRBJ1-2; maybe TRBD1 (6 bases). The CDR3 is 14 amino acids. Germline values: CDR1 SGHNT, CDR2 YYREEE (reference sequence). V gave up 3 bases and J gave up 6 bases, with 15 bases separating them. CDR3 loop: CASSYPTGTDGYTF. The CDR3 region has the DNA TGTGCCAGCAGCTACCCGACAGGCACAGATGGCTACACCTTC.

The V gene is TRBV27, the J gene TRBJ2-3; 9 positions agree with TRBD2. The trim removed 0 bases at V and 10 bases at J, leaving 5 bases unmatched. There are 14 residues in the CDR3. The V gene's germline CDR1 is MNHEY and CDR2 SMNVEV (reference sequence). The CDR3 reads CASSLSASGKAQYF. Here the CDR3 DNA reads TGTGCCAGCAGTTTATCGGCTAGCGGGAAGGCGCAGTATTTT.

V is TRBV6-5 and J is TRBJ1-1; 8 bases match TRBD1. CDR3 size: 16 residues. Trimming at V came to 0 bases and at J to 2 bases, leaving 5 bases not matched to a gene. Germline V CDR1 and CDR2: MNHEY, SVGAGI. The CDR3 DNA reads TGTGCCAGCAGTTACTCGAGGGCAGGGGGCAACACTGAAGCTTTCTTT. It codes for CASSYSRAGGNTEAFF.

This clone was observed a few times. The chain joins TRBV9 to TRBJ2-1; 12 bases are a match to TRBD2. J lost 9 bases, V lost 4 bases, and 14 bases had no gene match. The CDR3 spans 17 residues. The germline V gene encodes CDR1 SGDLS and CDR2 YYNGEE. CDR3 in DNA: TGTGCCAGCAGCTACCGACAGGGGGCACTAGCGGGAGGTGAGCAGTTCTTC. Its protein product is CASSYRQGALAGGEQFF.

The V call is TRBV5-4, the J call TRBJ2-5, with D uncertain. V lost 4 bases, J lost 0 bases, and 4 bases lay in between. CDR1 SGHNT and CDR2 YYREEE come from the germline V gene (reference sequence). The CDR3 runs 12 residues. The CDR3 here is CASSPYQETQYF. CDR3 sequence (DNA): TGTGCCAGCAGCCCGTACCAAGAGACCCAGTACTTC.

CDR3 coding DNA: TGCAGCGTTGAAGATAGGGTAGGGCAGGGGGCCTACGAGCAGTACTTC. This encodes CSVEDRVGQGAYEQYF. The V gene is TRBV29-1, the J gene TRBJ2-7, with 7 nucleotides matching TRBD1. V shed 0 bases and J 2 bases; nucleotides not matched to a gene: 10. CDR3 size: 16 residues. In germline, CDR1 is SQVTM, CDR2 ANQGSEA.

V and J are TRBV2 and TRBJ1-2; D may be TRBD1 (5 bases). V dropped 7 bases and J dropped 3 bases, with 15 bases sitting between them. There are 14 residues in the CDR3. CDR1 and CDR2 from the germline V gene are SNHLY and FYNNEI. The CDR3 DNA reads TGTGCCAGCACGGGCGGTCAGGGCCACTATGGCTACACCTTC. This sequence encodes CASTGGQGHYGYTF.